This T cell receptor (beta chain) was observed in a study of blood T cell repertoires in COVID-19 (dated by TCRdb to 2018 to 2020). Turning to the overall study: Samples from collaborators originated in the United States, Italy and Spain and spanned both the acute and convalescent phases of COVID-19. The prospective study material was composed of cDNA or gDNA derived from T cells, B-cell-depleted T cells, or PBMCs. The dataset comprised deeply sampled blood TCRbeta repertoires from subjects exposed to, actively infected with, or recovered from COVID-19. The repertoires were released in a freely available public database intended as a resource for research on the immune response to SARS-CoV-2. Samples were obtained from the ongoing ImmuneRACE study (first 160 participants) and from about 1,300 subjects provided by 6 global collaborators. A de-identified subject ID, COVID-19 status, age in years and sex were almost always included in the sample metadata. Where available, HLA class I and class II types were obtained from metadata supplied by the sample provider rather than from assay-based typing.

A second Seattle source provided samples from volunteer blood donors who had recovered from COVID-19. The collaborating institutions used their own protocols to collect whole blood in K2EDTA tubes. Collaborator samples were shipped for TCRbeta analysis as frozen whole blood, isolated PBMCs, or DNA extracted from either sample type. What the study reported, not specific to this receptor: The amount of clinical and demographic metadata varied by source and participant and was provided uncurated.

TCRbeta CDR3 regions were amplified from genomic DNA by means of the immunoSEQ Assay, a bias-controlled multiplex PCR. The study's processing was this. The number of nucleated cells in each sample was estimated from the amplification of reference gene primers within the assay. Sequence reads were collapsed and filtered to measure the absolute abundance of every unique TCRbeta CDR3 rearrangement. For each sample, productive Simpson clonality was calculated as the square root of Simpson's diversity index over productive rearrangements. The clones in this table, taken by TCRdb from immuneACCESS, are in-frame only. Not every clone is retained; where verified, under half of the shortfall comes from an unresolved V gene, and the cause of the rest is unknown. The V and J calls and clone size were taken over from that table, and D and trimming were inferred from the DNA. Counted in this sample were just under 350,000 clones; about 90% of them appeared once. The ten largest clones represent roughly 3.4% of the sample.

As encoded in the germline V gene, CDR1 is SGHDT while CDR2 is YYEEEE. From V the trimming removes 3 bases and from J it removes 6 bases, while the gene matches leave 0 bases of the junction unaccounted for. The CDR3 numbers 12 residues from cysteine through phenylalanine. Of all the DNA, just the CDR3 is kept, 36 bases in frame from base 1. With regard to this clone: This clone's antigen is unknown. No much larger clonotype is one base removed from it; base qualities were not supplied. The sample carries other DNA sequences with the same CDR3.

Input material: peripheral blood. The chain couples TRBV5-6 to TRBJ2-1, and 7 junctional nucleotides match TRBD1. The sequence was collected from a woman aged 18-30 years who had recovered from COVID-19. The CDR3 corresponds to CASSWTGNEQFF. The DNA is TGTGCCAGCAGCTGGACAGGCAATGAGCAGTTCTTC.